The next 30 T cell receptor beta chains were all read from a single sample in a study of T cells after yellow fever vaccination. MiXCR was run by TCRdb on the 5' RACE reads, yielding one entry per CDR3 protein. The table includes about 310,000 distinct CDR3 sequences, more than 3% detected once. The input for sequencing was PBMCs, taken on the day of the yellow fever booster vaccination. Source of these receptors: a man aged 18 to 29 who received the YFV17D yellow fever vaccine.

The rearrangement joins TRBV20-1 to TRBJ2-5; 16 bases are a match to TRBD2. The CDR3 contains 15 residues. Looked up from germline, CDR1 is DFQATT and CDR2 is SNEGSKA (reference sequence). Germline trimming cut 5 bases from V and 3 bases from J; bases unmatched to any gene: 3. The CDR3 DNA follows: TGCAGTGCTGGCGGGACTAGCGGGGGGGAAGAGACCCAGTACTTC. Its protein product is CSAGGTSGGEETQYF.

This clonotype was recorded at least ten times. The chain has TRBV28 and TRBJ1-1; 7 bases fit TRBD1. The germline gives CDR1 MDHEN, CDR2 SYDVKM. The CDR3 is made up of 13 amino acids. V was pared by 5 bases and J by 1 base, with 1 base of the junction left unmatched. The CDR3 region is CASSGTENTEAFF. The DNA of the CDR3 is TGTGCCAGCAGTGGGACAGAGAACACTGAAGCTTTCTTT.

CDR3: CASSLYSSPGGKGTEAFF. The CDR3 DNA reads TGTGCCAGCAGCTTATATTCCTCCCCCGGGGGAAAAGGCACTGAAGCTTTCTTT. The chain uses TRBV7-2 and TRBJ1-1; D may be TRBD1 (5 bases). CDR3 length: 18 amino acids. Germline assignment: CDR1 SGHTA and CDR2 FQGNSA. V was shortened by 2 bases and J by 4 bases, with 23 bases between the two germline ends.

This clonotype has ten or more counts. As DNA, the CDR3 is TGTGCCAGCAGCTTGGCCAATCGACAGGGCACCGGGGAGCTGTTTTTT. As protein: CASSLANRQGTGELFF. J is TRBJ2-2 and V is TRBV5-6; 7 nucleotides agree with TRBD1. From germline, CDR1 is SGHDT and CDR2 YYEEEE. The CDR3 is 16 amino acids. The V segment lost 0 bases and the J segment 4 bases; nucleotides outside the gene matches: 6.

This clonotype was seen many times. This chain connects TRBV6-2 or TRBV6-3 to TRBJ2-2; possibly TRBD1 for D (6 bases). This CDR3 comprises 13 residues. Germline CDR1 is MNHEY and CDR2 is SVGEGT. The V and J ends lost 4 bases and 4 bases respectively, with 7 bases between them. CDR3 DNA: TGTGCCAGCAGTTGGACAGTCACCGGGGAGCTGTTTTTT. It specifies CASSWTVTGELFF.

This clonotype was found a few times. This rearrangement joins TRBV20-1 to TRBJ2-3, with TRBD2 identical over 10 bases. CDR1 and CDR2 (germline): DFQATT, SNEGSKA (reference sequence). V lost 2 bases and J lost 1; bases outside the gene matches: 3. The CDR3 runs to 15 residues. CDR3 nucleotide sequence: TGCAGTGCTAGAAGGACTAGCGGACGCACAGATACGCAGTATTTT. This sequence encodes CSARRTSGRTDTQYF.

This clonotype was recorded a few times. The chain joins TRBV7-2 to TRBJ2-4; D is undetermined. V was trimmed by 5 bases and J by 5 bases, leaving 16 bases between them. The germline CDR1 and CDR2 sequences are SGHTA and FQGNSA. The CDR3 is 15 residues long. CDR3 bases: TGTGCCAGCAGCCCGCGAGACGGGTGGGAAAACATTCAGTACTTC. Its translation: CASSPRDGWENIQYF.

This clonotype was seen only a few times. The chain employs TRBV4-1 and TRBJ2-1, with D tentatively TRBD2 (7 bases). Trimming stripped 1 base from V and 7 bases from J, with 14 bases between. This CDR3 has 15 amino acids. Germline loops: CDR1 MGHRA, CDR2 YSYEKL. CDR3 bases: TGCGCCAGCAGCCAAGTGTGGGGGGGCCTGAATGAGCAGTTCTTC. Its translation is CASSQVWGGLNEQFF.

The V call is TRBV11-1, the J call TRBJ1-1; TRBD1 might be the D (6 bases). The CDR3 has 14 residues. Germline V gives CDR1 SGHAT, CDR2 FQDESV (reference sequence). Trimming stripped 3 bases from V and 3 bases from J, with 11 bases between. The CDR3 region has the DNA TGTGCCAGCAGCTTCAGGGAGGGGGACACTGAAGCTTTCTTT. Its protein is CASSFREGDTEAFF.

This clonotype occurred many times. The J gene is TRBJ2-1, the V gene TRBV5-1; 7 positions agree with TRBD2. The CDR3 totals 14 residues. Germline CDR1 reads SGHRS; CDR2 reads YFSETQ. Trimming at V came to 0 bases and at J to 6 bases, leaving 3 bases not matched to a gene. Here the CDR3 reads CASSLGGLPNEQFF. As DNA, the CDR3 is TGCGCCAGCAGCTTGGGGGGACTACCCAATGAGCAGTTCTTC.

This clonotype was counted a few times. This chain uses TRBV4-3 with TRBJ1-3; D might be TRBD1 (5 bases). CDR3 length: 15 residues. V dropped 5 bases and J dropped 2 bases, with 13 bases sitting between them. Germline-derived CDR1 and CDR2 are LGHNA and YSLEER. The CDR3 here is CASSRRRDAGNTIYF. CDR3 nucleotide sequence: TGCGCCAGCAGCAGAAGAAGGGACGCTGGAAACACCATATATTTT.

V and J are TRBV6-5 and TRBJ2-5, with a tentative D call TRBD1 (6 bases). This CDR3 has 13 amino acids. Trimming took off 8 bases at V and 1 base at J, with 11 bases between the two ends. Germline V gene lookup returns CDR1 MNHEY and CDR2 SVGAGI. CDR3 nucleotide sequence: TGTGCCAGCTCAGGGGTTAGCCAAGAGACCCAGTACTTC. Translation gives CASSGVSQETQYF.

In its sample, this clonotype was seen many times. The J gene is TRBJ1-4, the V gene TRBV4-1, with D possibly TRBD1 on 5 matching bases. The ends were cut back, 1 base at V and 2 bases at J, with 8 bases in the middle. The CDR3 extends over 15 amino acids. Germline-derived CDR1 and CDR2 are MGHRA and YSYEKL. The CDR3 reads CASSQVGTTNEKLFF. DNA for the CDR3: TGCGCCAGCAGCCAAGTTGGGACGACTAATGAAAAACTGTTTTTT.

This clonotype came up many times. Here the CDR3 DNA reads TGTGCCAGCAGCCAGGACCTTGACGGGACCCAGTACTTC. Translating gives CASSQDLDGTQYF. V and J are TRBV7-2 and TRBJ2-5, with unresolved D. In germline, CDR1 is SGHTA, CDR2 FQGNSA. This CDR3 has 13 amino acids. The V and J ends lost 5 bases and 7 bases respectively, with 14 bases between them. The full variable domain, rest sourced from reference TRBV7-2 and TRBJ2-5, is GAGVSQSPSNKVTEKGKDVELRCDPISGHTALYWYRQSLGQGLEFLIYFQGNSAPDKSGLPSDRFSAERTGGSVSTLTIQRTQQEDSAVYLCASSQDLDGTQYFGPGTRLLVL.

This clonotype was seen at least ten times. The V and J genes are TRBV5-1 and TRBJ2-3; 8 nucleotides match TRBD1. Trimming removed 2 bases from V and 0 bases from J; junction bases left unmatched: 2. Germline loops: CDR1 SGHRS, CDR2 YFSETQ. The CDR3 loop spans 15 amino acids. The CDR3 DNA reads TGCGCCAGCAGCTTCCAGGGGGCGAGCACAGATACGCAGTATTTT. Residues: CASSFQGASTDTQYF. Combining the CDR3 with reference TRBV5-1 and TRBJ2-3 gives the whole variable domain KAGVTQTPRYLIKTRGQQVTLSCSPISGHRSVSWYQQTPGQGLQFLFEYFSETQRNKGNFPGRFSGRQFSNSRSEMNVSTLELGDSALYLCASSFQGASTDTQYFGPGTRLTVL.

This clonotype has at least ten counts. This CDR3 reads CASRTDYYGYTF. CDR3 nucleotide sequence: TGTGCCAGCCGGACGGACTACTATGGCTACACCTTC. The V gene is TRBV19, the J gene TRBJ1-2; D uncertain. V dropped 9 bases and J dropped 3 bases, with 11 bases sitting between them. CDR1 is LNHDA, CDR2 SQIVND, per germline (reference sequence). CDR3 length: 12 residues.

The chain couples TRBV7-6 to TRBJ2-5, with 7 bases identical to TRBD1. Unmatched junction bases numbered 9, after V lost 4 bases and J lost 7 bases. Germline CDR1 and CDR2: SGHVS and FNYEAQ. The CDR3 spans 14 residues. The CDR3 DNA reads TGTGCCAGCAGCTCGACTGACAGGGACGTGACCCAGTACTTC. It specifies CASSSTDRDVTQYF.

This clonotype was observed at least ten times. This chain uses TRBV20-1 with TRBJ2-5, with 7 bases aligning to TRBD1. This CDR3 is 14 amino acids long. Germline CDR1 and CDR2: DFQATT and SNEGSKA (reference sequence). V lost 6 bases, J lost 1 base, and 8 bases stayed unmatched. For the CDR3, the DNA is TGCAGTGCCAACAGGGGTGTTATCCAAGAGACCCAGTACTTC. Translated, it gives CSANRGVIQETQYF.

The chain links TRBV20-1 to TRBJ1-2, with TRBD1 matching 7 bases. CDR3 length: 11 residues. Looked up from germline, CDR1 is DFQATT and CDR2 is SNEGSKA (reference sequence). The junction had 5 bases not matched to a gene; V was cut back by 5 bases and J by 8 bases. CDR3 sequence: CSAVRQGGYTF. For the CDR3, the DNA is TGCAGTGCTGTCAGACAGGGAGGCTACACCTTC.

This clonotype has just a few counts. The CDR3 nucleotides are TGTGCCAGCAGCTCCCATAAAAACCCCTCCAGGAACAACGAGCAGTACGTC. It translates to CASSSHKNPSRNNEQYV. This sequence joins TRBV7-2 and TRBJ2-7; D gene uncertain. V lost 4 bases to trimming and J lost 5 bases, with 24 bases between them. This CDR3 comprises 17 residues. Germline loops: CDR1 SGHTA, CDR2 FQGNSA.

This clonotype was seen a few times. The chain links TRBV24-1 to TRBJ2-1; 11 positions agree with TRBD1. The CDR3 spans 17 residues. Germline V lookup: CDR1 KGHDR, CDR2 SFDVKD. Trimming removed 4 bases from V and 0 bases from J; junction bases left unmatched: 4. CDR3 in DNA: TGTGCCACCAGTGAACCCGGGACAGGGGGCTCCTACAATGAGCAGTTCTTC. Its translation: CATSEPGTGGSYNEQFF.

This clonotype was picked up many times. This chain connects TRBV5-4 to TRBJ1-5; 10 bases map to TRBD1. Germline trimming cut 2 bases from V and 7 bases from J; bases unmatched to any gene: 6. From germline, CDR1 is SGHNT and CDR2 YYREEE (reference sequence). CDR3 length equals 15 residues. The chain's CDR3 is CASSLGGTGAQPQHF. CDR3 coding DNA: TGTGCCAGCAGCTTAGGGGGGACAGGGGCGCAGCCCCAGCATTTT.

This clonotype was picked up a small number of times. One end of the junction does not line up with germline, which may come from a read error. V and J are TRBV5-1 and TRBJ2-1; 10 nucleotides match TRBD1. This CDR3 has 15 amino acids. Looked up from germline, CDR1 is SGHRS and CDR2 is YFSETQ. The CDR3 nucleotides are TGCGCCAGCAGGTTGGGACAGGGGTCCTACAATGAGCAGTTCTTC. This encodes CASRLGQGSYNEQFF. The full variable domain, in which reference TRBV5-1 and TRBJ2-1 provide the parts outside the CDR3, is KAGVTQTPRYLIKTRGQQVTLSCSPISGHRSVSWYQQTPGQGLQFLFEYFSETQRNKGNFPGRFSGRQFSNSRSEMNVSTLELGDSALYLCASRLGQGSYNEQFFGPGTRLTVL.

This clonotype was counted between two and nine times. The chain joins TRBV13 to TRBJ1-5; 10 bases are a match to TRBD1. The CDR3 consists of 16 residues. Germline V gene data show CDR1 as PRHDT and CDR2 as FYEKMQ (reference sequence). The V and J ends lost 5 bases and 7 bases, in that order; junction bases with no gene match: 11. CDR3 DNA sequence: TGTGCCAGCAGCACAAGGGACAGGGGATCTGGGCAGCCCCAGCATTTT. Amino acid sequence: CASSTRDRGSGQPQHF.

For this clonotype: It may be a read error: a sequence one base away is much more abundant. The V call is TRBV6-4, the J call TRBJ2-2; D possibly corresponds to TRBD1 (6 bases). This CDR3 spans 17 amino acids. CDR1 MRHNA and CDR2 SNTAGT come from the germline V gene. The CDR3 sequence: CASSVGGTPGNNGELFF. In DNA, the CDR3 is TGTGCCAGCAGTGTCGGTGGGACACCTGGTAACAACGGGGAGCTGTTTTTT.

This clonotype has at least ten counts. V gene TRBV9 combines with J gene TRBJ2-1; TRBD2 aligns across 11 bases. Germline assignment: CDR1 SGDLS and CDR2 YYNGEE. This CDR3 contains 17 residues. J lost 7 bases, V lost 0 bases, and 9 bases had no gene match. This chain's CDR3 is CASSVGIAGGPSNEQFF. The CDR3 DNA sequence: TGTGCCAGCAGCGTAGGGATAGCGGGGGGGCCGAGTAATGAGCAGTTCTTC. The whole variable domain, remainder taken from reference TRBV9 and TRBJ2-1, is DSGVTQTPKHLITATGQRVTLRCSPRSGDLSVYWYQQSLDQGLQFLIQYYNGEERAKGNILERFSAQQFPDLHSELNLSSLELGDSALYFCASSVGIAGGPSNEQFFGPGTRLTVL.

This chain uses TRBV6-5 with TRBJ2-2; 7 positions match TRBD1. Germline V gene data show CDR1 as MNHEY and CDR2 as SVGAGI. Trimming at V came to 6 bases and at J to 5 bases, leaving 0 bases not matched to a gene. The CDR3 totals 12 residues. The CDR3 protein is CASRTGTGELFF. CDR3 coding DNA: TGTGCCAGCAGGACAGGGACCGGGGAGCTGTTTTTT.

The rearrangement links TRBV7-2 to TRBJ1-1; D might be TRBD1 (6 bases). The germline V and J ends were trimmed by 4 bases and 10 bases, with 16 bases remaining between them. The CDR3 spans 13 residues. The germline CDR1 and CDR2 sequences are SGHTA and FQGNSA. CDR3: CASSYRQGRVAFF. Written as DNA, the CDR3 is TGTGCCAGCAGCTACCGTCAGGGGAGGGTAGCTTTCTTT.

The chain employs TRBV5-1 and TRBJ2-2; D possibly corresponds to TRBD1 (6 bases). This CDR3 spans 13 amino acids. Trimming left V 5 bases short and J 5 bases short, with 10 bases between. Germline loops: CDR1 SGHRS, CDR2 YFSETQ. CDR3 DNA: TGCGCCAGCAGATATGGACAGACCGGGGAGCTGTTTTTT. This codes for CASRYGQTGELFF.

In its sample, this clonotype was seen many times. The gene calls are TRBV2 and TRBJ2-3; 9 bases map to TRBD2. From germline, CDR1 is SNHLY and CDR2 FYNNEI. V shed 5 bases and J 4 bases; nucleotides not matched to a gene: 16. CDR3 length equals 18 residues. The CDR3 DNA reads TGTGCCAGCAGTCTCCTGAGGGAGGCGGGGGGGCCGGCAGATACGCAGTATTTT. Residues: CASSLLREAGGPADTQYF.